This T cell receptor beta chain is from a study of OX40 agonist ivuxolimab in advanced cancers. Looking at the study overall: Cancers in dose escalation were hepatocellular, melanoma, renal cell and head and neck.

Clones were read by immunoSEQ multiplex PCR, and TCRdb kept only the in-frame ones, dropping some. This table holds about 82,000 clones, about 91% found once. V lost 2 bases and J lost 5; bases outside the gene matches: 8. CDR3 length equals 15 residues. Looked up from germline, CDR1 is MDHEN and CDR2 is SYDVKM. This chain connects TRBV28 to TRBJ2-5; TRBD2 matches 7 bases. This TCR was sampled from an adult with an advanced solid tumor such as melanoma, head and neck, liver or kidney cancer. The sequenced sample was CD4+ or CD8+ T cells sorted from blood, obtained in a trial of the OX40 agonist ivuxolimab. The CDR3 nucleotides are TGTGCCAGCAGTTTACGGACTAGGTGGGATGAGACCCAGTACTTC. Translating it yields CASSLRTRWDETQYF.